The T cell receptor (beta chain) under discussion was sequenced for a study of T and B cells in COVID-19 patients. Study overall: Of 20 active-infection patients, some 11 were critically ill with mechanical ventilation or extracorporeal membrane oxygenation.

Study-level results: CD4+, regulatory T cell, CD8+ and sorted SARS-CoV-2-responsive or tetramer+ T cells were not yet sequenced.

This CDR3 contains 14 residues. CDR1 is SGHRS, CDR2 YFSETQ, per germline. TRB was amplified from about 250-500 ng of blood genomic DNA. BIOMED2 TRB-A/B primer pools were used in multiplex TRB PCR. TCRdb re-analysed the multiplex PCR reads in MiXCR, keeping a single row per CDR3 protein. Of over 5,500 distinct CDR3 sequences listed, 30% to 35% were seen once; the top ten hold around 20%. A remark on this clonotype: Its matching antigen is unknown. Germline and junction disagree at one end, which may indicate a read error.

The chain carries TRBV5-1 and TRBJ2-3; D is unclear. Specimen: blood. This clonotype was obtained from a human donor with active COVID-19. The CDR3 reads CASRLDHYTDTQYF. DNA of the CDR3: TGCGCCAGCAGATTGGACCATTACACAGATACGCAGTATTTT.